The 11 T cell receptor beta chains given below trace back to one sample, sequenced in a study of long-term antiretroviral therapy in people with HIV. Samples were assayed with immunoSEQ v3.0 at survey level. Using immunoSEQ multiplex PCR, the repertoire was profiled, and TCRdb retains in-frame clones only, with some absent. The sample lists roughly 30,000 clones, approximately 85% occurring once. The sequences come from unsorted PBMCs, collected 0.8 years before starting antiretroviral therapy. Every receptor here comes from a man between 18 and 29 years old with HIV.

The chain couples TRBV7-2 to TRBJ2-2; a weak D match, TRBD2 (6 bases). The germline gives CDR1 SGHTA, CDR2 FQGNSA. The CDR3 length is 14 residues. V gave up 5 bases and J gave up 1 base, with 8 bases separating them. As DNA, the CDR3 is TGTGCCAGCAGCGCGCGGGGGAACACCGGGGAGCTGTTTTTT. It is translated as CASSARGNTGELFF.

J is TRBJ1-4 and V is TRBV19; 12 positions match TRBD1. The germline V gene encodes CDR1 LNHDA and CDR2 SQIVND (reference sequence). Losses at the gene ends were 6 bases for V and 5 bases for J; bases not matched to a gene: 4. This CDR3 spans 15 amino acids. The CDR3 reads CASSSGTGGNEKLFF. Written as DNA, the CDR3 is TGTGCCAGTAGCTCCGGGACAGGGGGCAATGAAAAACTGTTTTTT.

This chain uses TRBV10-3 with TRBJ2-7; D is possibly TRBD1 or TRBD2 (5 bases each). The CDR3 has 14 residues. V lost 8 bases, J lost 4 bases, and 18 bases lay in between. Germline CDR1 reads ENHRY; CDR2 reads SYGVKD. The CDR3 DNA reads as TGTGCCATCGGGGGAGAGAGAACCATATACGAGCAGTACTTC. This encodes CAIGGERTIYEQYF.

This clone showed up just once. The CDR3 region is CAWISGTSGTNEQFF. The CDR3 coding sequence is TGTGCCTGGATATCAGGGACTAGCGGGACCAATGAGCAGTTCTTC. The genes are TRBV30 and TRBJ2-1, with 13 bases aligning to TRBD2. The CDR3 spans 15 residues. Germline V gene lookup returns CDR1 GTSNPN and CDR2 SVGIG (reference sequence). The trim removed 4 bases at V and 6 bases at J, leaving 6 bases unmatched.

The CDR3 nucleotides are TGCGCCAGCAGCCCCCCCTGGGGGGGGGACTATGGCTACACCTTC. Its protein is CASSPPWGGDYGYTF. V gene TRBV5-1 combines with J gene TRBJ1-2; TRBD1 is a possible D gene (5 bases). This CDR3 contains 15 residues. V was clipped by 4 bases and J by 3 bases, with 16 bases between them. The V gene's germline CDR1 is SGHRS and CDR2 YFSETQ.

CDR3 nucleotide sequence: TGCGCCAGCAAGGTAGCGGCCGCAAAGGATACGCAGTATTTT. Protein: CASKVAAAKDTQYF. This sequence joins TRBV5-1 and TRBJ2-3, with D perhaps matching TRBD2 (6 bases). CDR3 size: 14 residues. The V end lost 6 bases, the J end lost 6 bases, and 17 bases lay between the germline ends. CDR1 SGHRS and CDR2 YFSETQ come from the germline V gene. The full variable domain, in which reference TRBV5-1 and TRBJ2-3 provide the parts outside the CDR3, is KAGVTQTPRYLIKTRGQQVTLSCSPISGHRSVSWYQQTPGQGLQFLFEYFSETQRNKGNFPGRFSGRQFSNSRSEMNVSTLELGDSALYLCASKVAAAKDTQYFGPGTRLTVL.

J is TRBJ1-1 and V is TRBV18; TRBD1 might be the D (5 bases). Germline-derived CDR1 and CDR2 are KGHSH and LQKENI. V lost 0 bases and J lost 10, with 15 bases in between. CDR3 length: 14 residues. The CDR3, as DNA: TGTGCCAGCTCACCACCGTCTCCTTCTGACAGAGCTTTCTTT. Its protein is CASSPPSPSDRAFF.

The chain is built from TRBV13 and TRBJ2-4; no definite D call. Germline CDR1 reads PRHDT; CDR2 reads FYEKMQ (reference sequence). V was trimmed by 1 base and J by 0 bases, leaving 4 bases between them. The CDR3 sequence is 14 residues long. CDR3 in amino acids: CASSLDVAKNIQYF. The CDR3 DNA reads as TGTGCCAGCAGCTTAGACGTAGCCAAAAACATTCAGTACTTC.

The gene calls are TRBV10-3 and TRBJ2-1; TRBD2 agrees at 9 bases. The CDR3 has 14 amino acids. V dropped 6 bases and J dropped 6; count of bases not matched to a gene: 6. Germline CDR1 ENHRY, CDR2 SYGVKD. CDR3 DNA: TGTGCCATCAGCGCGGGGGGGGTCATCAATGAGCAGTTCTTC. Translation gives CAISAGGVINEQFF.

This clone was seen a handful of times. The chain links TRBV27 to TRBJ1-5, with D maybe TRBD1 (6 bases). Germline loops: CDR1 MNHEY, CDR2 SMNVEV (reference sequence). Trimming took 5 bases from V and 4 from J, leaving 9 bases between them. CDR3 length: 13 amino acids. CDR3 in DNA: TGTGCCAGCAGTCCAACAGGGAATCAGCCCCAGCATTTT. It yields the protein CASSPTGNQPQHF.

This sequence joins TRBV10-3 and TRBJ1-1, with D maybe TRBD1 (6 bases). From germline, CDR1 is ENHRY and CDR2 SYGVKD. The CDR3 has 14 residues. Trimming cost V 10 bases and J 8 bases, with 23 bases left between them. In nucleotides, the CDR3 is TGTGCCACCGACGACCCCCAGGCGACAGGAGAAGCTTTCTTT. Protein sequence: CATDDPQATGEAFF.